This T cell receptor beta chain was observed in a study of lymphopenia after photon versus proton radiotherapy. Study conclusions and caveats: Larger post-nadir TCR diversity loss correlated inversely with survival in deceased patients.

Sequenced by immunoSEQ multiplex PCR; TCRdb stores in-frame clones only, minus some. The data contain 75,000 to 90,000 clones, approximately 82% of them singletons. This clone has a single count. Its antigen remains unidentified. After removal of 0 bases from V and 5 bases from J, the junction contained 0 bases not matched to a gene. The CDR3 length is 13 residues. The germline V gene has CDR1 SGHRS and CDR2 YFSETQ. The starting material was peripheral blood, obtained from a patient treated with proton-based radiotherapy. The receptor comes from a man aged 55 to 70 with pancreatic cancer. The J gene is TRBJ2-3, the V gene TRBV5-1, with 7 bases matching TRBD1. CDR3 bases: TGCGCCAGCAGCTTGGCAGGGGGAGATACGCAGTATTTT. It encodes CASSLAGGDTQYF.